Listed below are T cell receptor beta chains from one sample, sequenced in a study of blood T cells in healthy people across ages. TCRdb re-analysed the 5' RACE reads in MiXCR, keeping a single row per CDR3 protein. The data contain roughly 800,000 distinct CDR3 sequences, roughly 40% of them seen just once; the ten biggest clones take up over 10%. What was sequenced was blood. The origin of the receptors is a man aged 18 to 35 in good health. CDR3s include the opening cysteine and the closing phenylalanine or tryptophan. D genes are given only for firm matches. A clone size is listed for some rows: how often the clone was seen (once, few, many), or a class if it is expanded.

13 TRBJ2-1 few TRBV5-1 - CASSVGWGNEQFF TGCGCCAGCAGCGTGGGTTGGGGGAATGAGCAGTTCTTC
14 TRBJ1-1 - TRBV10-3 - CAIRGDRRYTEAFF TGTGCCATCCGTGGCGACCGCCGTTACACTGAAGCTTTCTTT
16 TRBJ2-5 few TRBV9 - CASSEGPSRGQETQYF TGTGCCAGCAGCGAGGGGCCATCGCGCGGTCAAGAGACCCAGTACTTC
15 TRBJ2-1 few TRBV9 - CASSADTSSYNEQFF TGTGCCAGCAGCGCCGACACGAGCTCCTACAATGAGCAGTTCTTC
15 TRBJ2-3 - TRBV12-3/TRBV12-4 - CASSFSRVSADTQYF TGTGCCAGCAGTTTTAGCAGGGTTAGCGCAGATACGCAGTATTTT
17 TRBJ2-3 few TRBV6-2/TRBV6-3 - CASSQQYRDRLTDTQYF TGTGCCAGCAGTCAACAATACCGGGACCGGCTCACAGATACGCAGTATTTT
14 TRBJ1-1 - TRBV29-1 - CSVSPKVVVAEAFF TGCAGCGTGAGCCCGAAAGTCGTAGTGGCTGAAGCTTTCTTT
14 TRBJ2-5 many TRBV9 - CASSVGGSQETQYF TGTGCCAGCAGCGTCGGGGGCTCCCAAGAGACCCAGTACTTC
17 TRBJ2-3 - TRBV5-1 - CASRRGQASGNADTQYF TGCGCCAGCAGAAGGGGACAGGCTAGCGGAAACGCAGATACGCAGTATTTT
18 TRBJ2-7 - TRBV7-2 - CASSLALRSRGPPYEQYF TGTGCCAGCAGCTTAGCGCTAAGGAGTCGGGGCCCCCCCTACGAGCAGTACTTC
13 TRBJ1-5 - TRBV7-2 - CASSTQKGQPQHF TGTGCCAGCAGCACTCAGAAGGGGCAGCCCCAGCATTTT